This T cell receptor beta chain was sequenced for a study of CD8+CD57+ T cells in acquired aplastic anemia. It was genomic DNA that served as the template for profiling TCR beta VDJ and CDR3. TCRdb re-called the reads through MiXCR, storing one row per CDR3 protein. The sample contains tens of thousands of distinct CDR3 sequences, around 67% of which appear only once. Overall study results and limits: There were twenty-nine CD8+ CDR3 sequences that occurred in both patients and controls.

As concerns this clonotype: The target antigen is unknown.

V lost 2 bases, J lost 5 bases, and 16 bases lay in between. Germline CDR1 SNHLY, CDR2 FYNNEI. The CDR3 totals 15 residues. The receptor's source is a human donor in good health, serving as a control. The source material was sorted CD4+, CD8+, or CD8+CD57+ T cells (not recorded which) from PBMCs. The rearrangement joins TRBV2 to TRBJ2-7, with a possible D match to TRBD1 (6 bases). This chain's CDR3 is CASSESTWGRDEQYF. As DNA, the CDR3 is TGTGCCAGCAGTGAATCTACGTGGGGGCGCGACGAGCAGTACTTC.